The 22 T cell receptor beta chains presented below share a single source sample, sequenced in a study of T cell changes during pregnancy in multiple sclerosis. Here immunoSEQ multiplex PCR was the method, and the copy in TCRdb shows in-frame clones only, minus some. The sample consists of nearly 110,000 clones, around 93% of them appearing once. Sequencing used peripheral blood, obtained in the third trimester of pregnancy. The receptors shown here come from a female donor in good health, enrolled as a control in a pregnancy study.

CDR3 in DNA: TGTGCCGGGGGGACGGGTAACACTGAAGCTTTCTTT. Translation gives CAGGTGNTEAFF. The J gene is TRBJ1-1, the V gene TRBV2; TRBD1 might be the D (5 bases). The germline gives CDR1 SNHLY, CDR2 FYNNEI. CDR3 length equals 12 residues. Trimming removed 11 bases at V and 2 bases at J, with 12 bases between.

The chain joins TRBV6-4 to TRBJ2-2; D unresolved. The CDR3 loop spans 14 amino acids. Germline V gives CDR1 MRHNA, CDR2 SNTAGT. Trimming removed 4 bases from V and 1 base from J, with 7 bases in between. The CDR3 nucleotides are TGTGCCAGCAGTGTTGACTTGAACACCGGGGAGCTGTTTTTT. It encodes CASSVDLNTGELFF.

The DNA for the CDR3 is TGTGCCAGCAGTTACGGGGGCATCAATCAGCCCCAGCATTTT. Its translation is CASSYGGINQPQHF. This chain links TRBV6-6 with TRBJ1-5, with a weak D call TRBD1 (6 bases). The CDR3 contains 14 residues. Germline V lookup: CDR1 MNHNY, CDR2 SVGAGI (reference sequence). The ends were cut back, 2 bases at V and 3 bases at J, with 8 bases in the middle.

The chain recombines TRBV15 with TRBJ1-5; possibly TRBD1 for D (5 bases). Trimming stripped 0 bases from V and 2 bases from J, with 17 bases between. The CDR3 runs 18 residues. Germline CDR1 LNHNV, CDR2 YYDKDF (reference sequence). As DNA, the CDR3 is TGTGCCACCAGCAGAGATCTCCAGGGCGGGATGGGCAATCAGCCCCAGCATTTT. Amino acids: CATSRDLQGGMGNQPQHF. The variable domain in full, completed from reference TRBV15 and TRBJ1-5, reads DAMVIQNPRYQVTQFGKPVTLSCSQTLNHNVMYWYQQKSSQAPKLLFHYYDKDFNNEADTPDNFQSRRPNTSFCFLDIRSPGLGDTAMYLCATSRDLQGGMGNQPQHFGDGTRLSIL.

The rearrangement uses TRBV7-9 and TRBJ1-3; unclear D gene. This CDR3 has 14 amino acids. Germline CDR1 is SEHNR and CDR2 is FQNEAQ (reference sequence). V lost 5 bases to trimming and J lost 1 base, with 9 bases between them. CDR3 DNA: TGTGCCAGCAGCCCCGGGGTATCTGGAAACACCATATATTTT. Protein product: CASSPGVSGNTIYF.

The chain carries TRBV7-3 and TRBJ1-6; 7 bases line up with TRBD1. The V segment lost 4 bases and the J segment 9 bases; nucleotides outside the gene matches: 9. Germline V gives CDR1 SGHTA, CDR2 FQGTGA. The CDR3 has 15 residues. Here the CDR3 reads CASSSTGDFASPLHF. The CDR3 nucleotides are TGTGCCAGCAGCTCTACAGGGGATTTCGCTTCACCCCTCCACTTT. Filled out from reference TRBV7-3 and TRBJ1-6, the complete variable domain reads GAGVSQTPSNKVTEKGKYVELRCDPISGHTALYWYRQSLGQGPEFLIYFQGTGAADDSGLPNDRFFAVRPEGSVSTLKIQRTERGDSAVYLCASSSTGDFASPLHFGNGTRLTVT.

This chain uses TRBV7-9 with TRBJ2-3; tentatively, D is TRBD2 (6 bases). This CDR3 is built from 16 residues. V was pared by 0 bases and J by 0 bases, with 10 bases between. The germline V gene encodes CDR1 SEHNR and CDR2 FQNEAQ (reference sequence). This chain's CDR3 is CASSLALAPSTDTQYF. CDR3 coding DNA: TGTGCCAGCAGCTTAGCCCTAGCGCCTAGCACAGATACGCAGTATTTT.

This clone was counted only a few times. The CDR3 loop reads CASTGLYGNEKLFF. The CDR3 nucleotides are TGTGCCAGCACAGGGTTATACGGGAATGAAAAACTGTTTTTT. V and J are TRBV19 and TRBJ1-4; D might be TRBD1 (6 bases). The CDR3 has 14 residues. The germline V gene has CDR1 LNHDA and CDR2 SQIVND (reference sequence). The ends were cut back, 9 bases at V and 5 bases at J, with 16 bases in the middle. The full variable domain, in which reference TRBV19 and TRBJ1-4 provide the parts outside the CDR3, is DGGITQSPKYLFRKEGQNVTLSCEQNLNHDAMYWYRQDPGQGLRLIYYSQIVNDFQKGDIAEGYSVSREKKESFPLTVTSAQKNPTAFYLCASTGLYGNEKLFFGSGTQLSVL.

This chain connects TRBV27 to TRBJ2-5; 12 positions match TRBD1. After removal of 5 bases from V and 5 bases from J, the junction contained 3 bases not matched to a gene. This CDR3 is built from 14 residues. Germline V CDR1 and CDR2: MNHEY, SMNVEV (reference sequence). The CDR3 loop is CASSPGTGGETQYF. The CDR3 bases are TGTGCCAGCAGTCCAGGGACAGGGGGCGAGACCCAGTACTTC.

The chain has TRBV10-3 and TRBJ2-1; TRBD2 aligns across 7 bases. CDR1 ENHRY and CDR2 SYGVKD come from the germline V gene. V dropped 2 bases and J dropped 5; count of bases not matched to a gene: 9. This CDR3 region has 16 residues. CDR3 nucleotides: TGTGCCATCAGTGAGGGGGGAGGGTGGAATAACAATGAGCAGTTCTTC. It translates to CAISEGGGWNNNEQFF.

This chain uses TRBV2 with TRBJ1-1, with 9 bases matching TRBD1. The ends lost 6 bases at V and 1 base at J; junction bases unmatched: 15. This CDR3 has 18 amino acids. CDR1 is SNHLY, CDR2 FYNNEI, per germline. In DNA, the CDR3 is TGTGCCAGCAGATCTCGGGCAAGGACAGGGGATTCGAACACTGAAGCTTTCTTT. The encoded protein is CASRSRARTGDSNTEAFF.

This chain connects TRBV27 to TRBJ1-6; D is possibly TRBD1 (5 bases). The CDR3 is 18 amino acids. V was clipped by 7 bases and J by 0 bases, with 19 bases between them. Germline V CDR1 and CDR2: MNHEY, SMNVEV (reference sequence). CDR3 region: CASTLTGDVSSYNSPLHF. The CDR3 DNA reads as TGTGCCAGCACCCTCACGGGGGACGTTAGCTCCTATAATTCACCCCTCCACTTT.

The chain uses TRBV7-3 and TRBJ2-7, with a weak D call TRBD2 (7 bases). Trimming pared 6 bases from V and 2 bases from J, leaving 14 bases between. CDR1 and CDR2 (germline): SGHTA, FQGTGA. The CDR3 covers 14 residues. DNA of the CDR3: TGTGCCAGCAGTCCGGGGGGCGGGGCCTACGAGCAGTACTTC. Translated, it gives CASSPGGGAYEQYF.

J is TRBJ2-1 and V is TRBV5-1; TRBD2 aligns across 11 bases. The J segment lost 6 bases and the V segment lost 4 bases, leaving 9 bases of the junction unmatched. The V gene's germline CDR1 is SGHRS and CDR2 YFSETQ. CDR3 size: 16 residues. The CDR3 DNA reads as TGCGCCAGCAGCCCCCCGACTAGCGGGGTCGGCAATGAGCAGTTCTTC. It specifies CASSPPTSGVGNEQFF.

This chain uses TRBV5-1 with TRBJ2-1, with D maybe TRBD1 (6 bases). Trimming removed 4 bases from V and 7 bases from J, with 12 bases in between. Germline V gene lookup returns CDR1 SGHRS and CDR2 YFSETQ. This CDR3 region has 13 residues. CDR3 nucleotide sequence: TGCGCCAGCAGCCCTTGGGGGCGGAATGAGCAGTTCTTC. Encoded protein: CASSPWGRNEQFF.

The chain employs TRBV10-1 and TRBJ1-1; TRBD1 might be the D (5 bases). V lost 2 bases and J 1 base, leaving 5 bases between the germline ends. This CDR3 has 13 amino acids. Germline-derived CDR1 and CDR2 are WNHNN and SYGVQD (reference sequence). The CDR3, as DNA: TGCGCCAGCAGTGAGAGGGGGAACACTGAAGCTTTCTTT. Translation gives CASSERGNTEAFF.

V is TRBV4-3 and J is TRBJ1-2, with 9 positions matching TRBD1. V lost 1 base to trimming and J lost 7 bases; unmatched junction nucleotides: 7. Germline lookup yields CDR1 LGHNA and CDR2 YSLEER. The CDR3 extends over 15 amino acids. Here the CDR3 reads CASSQVVLTGGGYTF. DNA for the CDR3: TGCGCCAGCAGCCAAGTTGTCTTGACAGGGGGTGGCTACACCTTC.

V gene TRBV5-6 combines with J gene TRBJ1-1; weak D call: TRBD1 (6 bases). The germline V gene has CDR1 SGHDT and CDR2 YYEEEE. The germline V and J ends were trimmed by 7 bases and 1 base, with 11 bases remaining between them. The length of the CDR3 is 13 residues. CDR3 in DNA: TGTGCCAGCGAAAACAGGGAGAACACTGAAGCTTTCTTT. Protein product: CASENRENTEAFF.

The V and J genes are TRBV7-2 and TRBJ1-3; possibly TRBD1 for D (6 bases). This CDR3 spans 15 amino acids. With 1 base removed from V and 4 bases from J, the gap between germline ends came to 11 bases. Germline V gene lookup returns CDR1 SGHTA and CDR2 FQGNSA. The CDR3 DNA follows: TGTGCCAGCAGCTTAGTTGGAGGACAGGGAAACACCATATATTTT. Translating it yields CASSLVGGQGNTIYF.

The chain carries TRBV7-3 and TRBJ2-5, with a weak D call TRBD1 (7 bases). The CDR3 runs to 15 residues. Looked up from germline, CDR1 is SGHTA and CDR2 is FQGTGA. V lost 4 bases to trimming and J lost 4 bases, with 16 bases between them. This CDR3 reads CASSSDAQGGETQYF. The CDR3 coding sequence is TGTGCCAGCAGCTCAGACGCTCAGGGGGGAGAGACCCAGTACTTC.

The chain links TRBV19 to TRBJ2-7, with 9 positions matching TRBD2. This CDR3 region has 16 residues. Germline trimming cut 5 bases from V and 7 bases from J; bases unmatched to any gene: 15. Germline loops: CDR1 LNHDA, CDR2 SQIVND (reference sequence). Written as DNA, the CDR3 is TGTGCCAGTAGTCTCCACCCCCGCGGGGGGGCCGAAGAGCAGTACTTC. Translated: CASSLHPRGGAEEQYF. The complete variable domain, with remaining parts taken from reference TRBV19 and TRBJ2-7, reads DGGITQSPKYLFRKEGQNVTLSCEQNLNHDAMYWYRQDPGQGLRLIYYSQIVNDFQKGDIAEGYSVSREKKESFPLTVTSAQKNPTAFYLCASSLHPRGGAEEQYFGPGTRLTVT.

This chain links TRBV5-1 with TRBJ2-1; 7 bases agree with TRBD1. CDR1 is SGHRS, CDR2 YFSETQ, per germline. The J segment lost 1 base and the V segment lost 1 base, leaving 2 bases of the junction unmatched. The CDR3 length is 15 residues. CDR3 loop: CASSLTGESYNEQFF. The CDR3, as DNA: TGCGCCAGCAGCTTGACAGGGGAATCCTACAATGAGCAGTTCTTC.